Listed below are T cell receptor beta chains from one sample, sequenced in a study of blood T cell repertoires in COVID-19. Using immunoSEQ multiplex PCR, the repertoire was profiled, and TCRdb retains in-frame clones only, with some absent. The sample yields about 410,000 clones, about 88% seen once. Sequencing input: peripheral blood. These receptors all stem from a woman in her thirties or forties with COVID-19, enrolled during active disease. CDR3s leave out the opening cysteine and the closing phenylalanine or tryptophan. D genes are given only for firm matches.

v_call	j_call	d_call	cdr3_aa
TRBV19	TRBJ1-5	.	ASSKGQLSNQPQH
TRBV30	TRBJ1-1	.	AWSVQRVRENPEAF
TRBV6-5	TRBJ2-3	TRBD2	ASRRDPSGDTQY
TRBV10-3	TRBJ1-2	TRBD1	AISVRQGSVNGYT
TRBV6-1	TRBJ1-2	TRBD1	ASSERDRVLNYGYT
TRBV15	TRBJ1-2	TRBD1	ATSRGSGTATNYGYT
TRBV28	TRBJ2-2	.	ASSFVLQGWTGELF
TRBV21-1	TRBJ2-3	.	ASTPRASGGLSDTQY
TRBV5-1	TRBJ1-5	.	ASRPGRDSNQPQH
TRBV18	TRBJ1-2	TRBD1	ASSPQEGAIAGYT
TRBV3-1/TRBV3-2	TRBJ2-1	.	ASSQAREYHEQF
TRBV3-1/TRBV3-2	TRBJ1-2	.	ASSPRERVYYGYT
TRBV10-3	TRBJ1-5	TRBD1	AISESTGQPQH
TRBV5-1	TRBJ2-1	TRBD2	ASSSTGTSEANEQF
TRBV5-1	TRBJ1-1	.	ASSLDTSRGTEAF
TRBV28	TRBJ1-2	TRBD1	ASSFPRRGQVGYT
TRBV6-5	TRBJ2-1	.	ASSRTAPGYNEQF
TRBV19	TRBJ2-4	.	ASSPQIAKNIQY
TRBV4-3	TRBJ1-2	TRBD1	ASSQTTGGGLDYGYT
TRBV18	TRBJ2-7	.	ASSPVNRPNSYEQY
TRBV28	TRBJ1-1	.	ASSYQTQVSEAF
TRBV27	TRBJ2-3	TRBD1	ASSHTGDVPDTQY
TRBV4-1	TRBJ2-7	TRBD2	ASSYRPGASGRYEQY
TRBV18	TRBJ2-7	TRBD1	ASCLGQGNYEQY
TRBV27	TRBJ1-6	.	ASSLSRSLNNSPLH
TRBV19	TRBJ1-1	TRBD1	ASSILGQGNTEAF
TRBV15	TRBJ2-3	.	ATSAGPISTDTQY
TRBV6-6	TRBJ1-2	.	ASSGVVPAAGEKGSYGYT
TRBV5-4	TRBJ2-7	.	ASSLAGLPREQY
TRBV27	TRBJ2-3	TRBD2	ASSPTSGRTDTQY
TRBV27	TRBJ1-3	TRBD1	ASSAKTGAGNTIY
TRBV6-6	TRBJ2-6	TRBD1	ASSGTGAGANVLT
TRBV6-5	TRBJ2-2	TRBD2	ASSRLAGAGELF
TRBV5-1	TRBJ1-2	.	ASSLTVNEYGYT
TRBV6-2/TRBV6-3	TRBJ1-4	.	ASSYMGRNEKLF
TRBV28	TRBJ1-4	.	ASSPHTGSNEKLF
TRBV4-1	TRBJ2-5	.	ASSQEQQGRETQY
TRBV4-2	TRBJ2-3	.	ASSPRIAGTDTQY
TRBV28	TRBJ1-2	TRBD1	ASEKRTGGQAGYT
TRBV6-5	TRBJ2-2	.	ASTKRSTGELF
TRBV9	TRBJ2-7	TRBD1	ASSATGTGTYEQY
TRBV24-1	TRBJ2-2	.	ATSRRENTGELF
TRBV28	TRBJ2-7	.	ASSFTRLRALVHEQY
TRBV28	TRBJ2-7	.	ASSYAGTNYEQY
TRBV7-3	TRBJ1-1	.	ASSLNQGGIAF
TRBV18	TRBJ2-7	.	ASSPLRDTYEQY
TRBV7-3	TRBJ1-1	.	ASSLSRENTEAF
TRBV28	TRBJ1-1	.	ASSLSASEAF
TRBV6-1	TRBJ1-5	TRBD1	ASSGGQGGGNQPQH